Listed here is a single T cell receptor beta chain. The antigen it recognizes is unknown. No clone much larger than this one lies a single base away; base qualities are absent. These data are taken from a study of blood T cell repertoires in COVID-19 (dated by TCRdb to about 2020). General notes on the study: Samples from collaborators originated in the United States, Italy and Spain and spanned both the acute and convalescent phases of COVID-19. The prospective study material was composed of cDNA or gDNA derived from T cells, B-cell-depleted T cells, or PBMCs. Deeply sampled blood TCRbeta repertoires from subjects exposed to, actively infected with, or recovered from COVID-19 were included in the dataset. The repertoires were made available in a free public database intended to serve as a resource for research on the immune response to SARS-CoV-2. The samples were drawn from the first 160 participants of the ongoing ImmuneRACE study and from over a thousand subjects provided by 6 global collaborators. Nearly every sample came with metadata listing a de-identified subject ID, COVID-19 status, age in years and sex. Where HLA class I and class II types were available, the types were taken from metadata supplied by the sample provider, not from assay-based typing. Beyond this particular receptor, the publication reports: The quantity of clinical and demographic metadata differed by source and by participant and was supplied without curation.

V is shortened by 2 bases, J by 6 bases, and the region joining them spans 15 bases. Reading from cysteine to phenylalanine, the CDR3 counts 15 amino acids. Only CDR3 DNA is held: 45 bases, read in frame from base 1. The germline V gene yields MDHEN for CDR1 and SYDVKM for CDR2. Whole blood was collected in K2EDTA tubes by collaborating institutions according to the institutions' own protocols. For TCRbeta analysis, collaborators shipped samples as frozen whole blood, isolated PBMCs, or DNA extracted from either of those sample types. TCRbeta CDR3 regions were amplified from genomic DNA by means of the immunoSEQ Assay, a bias-controlled multiplex PCR. The authors' analysis ran thus. Nucleated cell counts per sample were estimated from amplification of reference gene primers within the assay. To quantify the absolute abundance of each unique TCRbeta CDR3 rearrangement, sequence reads were collapsed and filtered. For each sample, productive Simpson clonality was calculated by taking the square root of Simpson's diversity index across productive rearrangements. In its TCRdb copy, this immuneACCESS table keeps in-frame sequences only and misses some clones. Where compared with another copy, unresolved V genes explain less than half of these, and the others have no known cause. V and J calls and clone size are copied from that table; D and trimming were computed from the DNA. The table for this sample lists under 150,000 clones; 76% of them were counted only once. Roughly 4.3% of the sample belongs to the ten largest clones.

Input material: peripheral blood. The sequence links TRBV28 to TRBJ2-3; 6 matching bases give a weak D call of TRBD2. The receptor's source is a man in his sixties with acute or convalescent COVID-19. CDR3 reads: CASSLQEGFLDTQYF. The DNA reads TGTGCCAGCAGTTTACAGGAGGGGTTCTTGGATACGCAGTATTTT.